A single sample gave rise to the 20 T cell receptor beta chains below, sequenced in a study of early T cells in non-severe SARS-CoV-2 infection. TCRdb reprocessed the 5' RACE reads with MiXCR, giving one entry per CDR3 protein. The sample has roughly 26,000 distinct CDR3 sequences; less than 6.5% are singletons. Sequencing input: whole blood. The receptors shown here come from an adult who was a healthcare worker with PCR-confirmed SARS-CoV-2 infection or an uninfected control (not recorded which).

This clonotype was observed a few times. The chain recombines TRBV12-3 or TRBV12-4 with TRBJ2-2; D gene unclear. The CDR3 covers 13 residues. The V end lost 5 bases, the J end lost 7 bases, and 11 bases lay between the germline ends. CDR3 sequence reads: CASSPPTDGELFF. The CDR3 nucleotides are TGTGCCAGCAGTCCACCGACCGACGGGGAGCTGTTTTTT.

The genes are TRBV20-1 and TRBJ2-7; D not resolved. The V and J ends lost 0 bases and 5 bases respectively, with 11 bases between them. Germline CDR1 is DFQATT and CDR2 is SNEGSKA (reference sequence). The CDR3 consists of 13 residues. Written as DNA, the CDR3 is TGCAGTGCTAGAGATTGGAAAACAGACGAGCAGTACTTC. Protein sequence: CSARDWKTDEQYF.

This clonotype showed up many times. The chain combines TRBV11-2 with TRBJ1-1, with 11 bases that match TRBD1. CDR3 length: 15 residues. J was trimmed by 4 bases and V by 5 bases; bases with no gene match: 6. Germline-derived CDR1 and CDR2 are SGHAT and FQNNGV. CDR3 protein: CASSITGTGGTEAFF. The CDR3 bases are TGTGCCAGCAGCATTACCGGGACAGGGGGCACTGAAGCTTTCTTT.

The chain combines TRBV7-8 with TRBJ2-7; D gene ambiguous. The CDR3 extends over 13 amino acids. Trimming took off 2 bases at V and 6 bases at J, with 11 bases between the two ends. Germline V gives CDR1 SGHVS, CDR2 FQNEAQ. The CDR3 here is CASSLWRRTEQYF. The CDR3 DNA follows: TGTGCCAGCAGCTTATGGCGGCGGACCGAGCAGTACTTC.

This clonotype was seen ten or more times. V is TRBV21-1 and J is TRBJ1-1. TRBV21-1 represents a pseudogene. CDR3 length: 13 residues. CDR3 residues: CASSNPMGTEAFF. As DNA, the CDR3 is TGTGCCAGCAGCAACCCGATGGGCACTGAAGCTTTCTTT.

This clonotype was seen a handful of times. The chain combines TRBV3-1 with TRBJ1-1, with 8 bases aligning to TRBD1. The CDR3 contains 16 residues. V was pared by 0 bases and J by 1 base, with 4 bases of the junction left unmatched. Per the germline V gene, CDR1 is LGHDT and CDR2 is YNNKEL (reference sequence). The CDR3 protein is CASSQDLDRANTEAFF. The CDR3 region has the DNA TGTGCCAGCAGCCAAGATCTGGACAGGGCGAACACTGAAGCTTTCTTT.

This clonotype was counted ten times or more. The chain carries TRBV10-2 and TRBJ1-1; D not resolved. The V gene lost 7 bases and the J gene lost 1 base, with 4 bases spanning the gap. Per the germline V gene, CDR1 is WSHSY and CDR2 is SAAADI. The CDR3 extends over 11 amino acids. CDR3 residues: CASTRNTEAFF. In DNA form, the CDR3 reads TGCGCCAGCACAAGGAACACTGAAGCTTTCTTT.

This clonotype came up many times. This chain uses TRBV2 with TRBJ2-5; maybe TRBD1 (7 bases). The CDR3 length is 15 residues. Looked up from germline, CDR1 is SNHLY and CDR2 is FYNNEI. V lost 2 bases, J lost 7 bases, and 17 bases lay in between. The CDR3 region is CASSERQGGRRTQYF. The CDR3 DNA sequence: TGTGCCAGCAGTGAAAGGCAGGGGGGTCGGAGGACCCAGTACTTC.

This clonotype was seen only a few times. The chain carries TRBV7-3 and TRBJ2-3, with TRBD2 identical over 12 bases. The CDR3 length is 16 residues. The germline V gene has CDR1 SGHTA and CDR2 FQGTGA. V was clipped by 5 bases and J by 3 bases; unmatched bases: 6. The CDR3 protein is CASSPGTSGRTDTQYF. DNA for the CDR3: TGTGCCAGCAGCCCAGGAACTAGCGGGAGGACAGATACGCAGTATTTT. Using reference TRBV7-3 and TRBJ2-3 for the parts outside the CDR3, the full variable domain is GAGVSQTPSNKVTEKGKYVELRCDPISGHTALYWYRQSLGQGPEFLIYFQGTGAADDSGLPNDRFFAVRPEGSVSTLKIQRTERGDSAVYLCASSPGTSGRTDTQYFGPGTRLTVL.

The genes are TRBV10-1 and TRBJ2-7; D is uncertain. CDR3 length: 12 residues. CDR1 is WNHNN, CDR2 SYGVQD, per germline (reference sequence). Trimming left V 2 bases short and J 6 bases short, with 8 bases between. In nucleotides, the CDR3 is TGCGCCAGCAGTGAGGCTGGCGGCGAGCAGTACTTC. It translates to CASSEAGGEQYF.

This clonotype appeared a few times. The genes are TRBV5-4 and TRBJ2-5; a possible D gene is TRBD2 (5 bases). The CDR3 is made up of 13 amino acids. V was cut by 2 bases and J by 4 bases, with 9 bases left in between. The germline V gene has CDR1 SGHNT and CDR2 YYREEE (reference sequence). The CDR3 loop is CASSLEGRETQYF. CDR3 in DNA: TGTGCCAGCAGCTTAGAAGGGAGAGAGACCCAGTACTTC.

There are many counts of this clonotype. The V and J genes are TRBV29-1 and TRBJ1-2; 7 nucleotides align to TRBD1. CDR3 length: 13 residues. Per the germline V gene, CDR1 is SQVTM and CDR2 is ANQGSEA. J gave up 8 bases and V 6 bases, and 12 bases lay outside the gene matches. The CDR3 bases are TGCAGCGTGGCAGAGGGGGCGGTTATGGGCTACACCTTC. This codes for CSVAEGAVMGYTF.

This clonotype has only a few counts. This sequence joins TRBV5-4 and TRBJ2-4, with D possibly matching TRBD2 (5 bases). The V gene lost 1 base and the J gene lost 1 base, with 6 bases spanning the gap. This CDR3 is built from 14 residues. Germline CDR1 and CDR2: SGHNT and YYREEE (reference sequence). The DNA for the CDR3 is TGTGCCAGCAGCTTGCCGGGGGCCAAAAACATTCAGTACTTC. This codes for CASSLPGAKNIQYF.

The chain links TRBV4-2 to TRBJ2-5; 8 nucleotides agree with TRBD1. Germline assignment: CDR1 LGHNA and CDR2 YNFKEQ. V lost 2 bases, J lost 3 bases, and 5 bases stayed unmatched. This CDR3 has 15 amino acids. In DNA, the CDR3 is TGTGCCAGCAGCCAATTTGACAGGGGAAAAGAGACCCAGTACTTC. Its protein product is CASSQFDRGKETQYF.

The table lists this clonotype with a few counts. The CDR3 DNA follows: TGTGCCAGCAGCCCCGGGGGGGCGGCCACTAGGGAGGCTTTCTTT. Translating gives CASSPGGAATREAFF. The chain recombines TRBV7-2 with TRBJ1-1, with D perhaps TRBD1 (6 bases). Trimming removed 5 bases from V and 11 bases from J, with 24 bases in between. Germline V gene lookup returns CDR1 SGHTA and CDR2 FQGNSA. There are 15 residues in the CDR3. The whole variable domain, filled in from reference TRBV7-2 and TRBJ1-1, reads GAGVSQSPSNKVTEKGKDVELRCDPISGHTALYWYRQSLGQGLEFLIYFQGNSAPDKSGLPSDRFSAERTGGSVSTLTIQRTQQEDSAVYLCASSPGGAATREAFFGQGTRLTVV.

The CDR3 sequence is CASSIDRYNEQFF. The CDR3 DNA sequence: TGTGCCAGTAGTATAGACAGATACAATGAGCAGTTCTTC. The chain employs TRBV19 and TRBJ2-1; D is ambiguous. Trimming removed 0 bases at V and 4 bases at J, with 4 bases between. Germline CDR1 reads LNHDA; CDR2 reads SQIVND (reference sequence). The CDR3 is 13 amino acids.

This clonotype came up many times. The genes are TRBV12-5 and TRBJ2-3; D remains unclear. With 1 base removed from V and 0 bases from J, the gap between germline ends came to 5 bases. From germline, CDR1 is LGHNT and CDR2 FRNRAP. The CDR3 runs to 14 residues. The CDR3 coding sequence is TGTGCTAGTGGTTTGGAGAGAAGCACAGATACGCAGTATTTT. It encodes CASGLERSTDTQYF.

This clonotype was observed at least ten times. V is TRBV7-8 and J is TRBJ2-7; tentative D call: TRBD2 (5 bases). From germline, CDR1 is SGHVS and CDR2 FQNEAQ. Trimming stripped 5 bases from V and 2 bases from J, with 19 bases between. The CDR3 is 16 amino acids. DNA for the CDR3: TGTGCCAGCAGCCACCTCTCCAGCGGCATGCCCTACGAGCAGTACTTC. This gives the protein CASSHLSSGMPYEQYF.

This clonotype was seen repeatedly, ten times or more. The genes are TRBV12-3 or TRBV12-4 and TRBJ2-5; D may be TRBD1 (6 bases). CDR3 length: 12 amino acids. V was cut by 8 bases and J by 4 bases, with 11 bases left in between. This CDR3 is CASRWGPETQYF. CDR3 nucleotides: TGTGCCAGCCGGTGGGGGCCAGAGACCCAGTACTTC.

This clonotype was seen ten or more times. J is TRBJ1-5 and V is TRBV12-3 or TRBV12-4; D is possibly TRBD1 (5 bases). The CDR3 has 13 amino acids. The V and J ends lost 7 bases and 7 bases respectively, with 14 bases between them. The CDR3 nucleotides are TGTGCCAGCAAACCGGGGGGGTTGCAGCCCCAGCATTTT. Protein: CASKPGGLQPQHF.